This TCR beta chain was retrieved from a study of cytomegalovirus exposure and HLA in healthy donors. With 60 Vbeta and 13 Jbeta primers, the PCR was carried out. Method: immunoSEQ multiplex PCR; TCRdb's copy keeps in-frame clones and lacks some. The sample includes about 20,000 clones. Whole-study results and caveats: The authors later linked a missense DCLRE1C variant to TCR beta V- and J-gene trimming. An assumption of roughly uniform sequencing depth across donors underlay the presence/absence analyses. Earlier findings revealed that most TCR beta V segments proved productive either about 87% or about 30% of the time. In a later analysis, an Asian-associated ancestry cluster reportedly showed fewer N-insertions than the roughly 700-donor mean.

Comments on this clone: Its antigen is unidentified.

The source is a man between 60 and 70 years old in good health and CMV-seropositive. Input material: PBMCs.

CDR3 sequence: CSVEGGYSGNTIYF. CDR3 in DNA: TGCAGCGTTGAGGGGGGATACTCTGGAAACACCATATATTTT. This chain connects TRBV29-1 to TRBJ1-3; tentative D call: TRBD1 (5 bases). Germline CDR1 and CDR2: SQVTM and ANQGSEA. The CDR3 is made up of 14 amino acids. The V gene lost 3 bases and the J gene lost 0 bases, with 9 bases spanning the gap.